This record concerns one T cell receptor beta chain sequence. Survey-level TCR beta sequencing used the immunoSEQ assay. Here immunoSEQ multiplex PCR was the method, and the copy in TCRdb shows in-frame clones only, minus some. The sample has nearly 70,000 clones, 90% to 95% seen once. CDR1 is MNHEY and CDR2 is SVGAGI in the germline V gene. V lost 5 bases, J lost 2 bases, and 7 bases stayed unmatched. CDR3 length: 15 residues. The receptor was isolated from a man between 40 and 49 years old with rheumatoid arthritis. Input material: PBMCs. This sequence joins TRBV6-5 and TRBJ1-2, with TRBD1 matching over 8 bases. The CDR3 bases are TGTGCCAGCAGTCAGAGACAGGGGCCAAACTATGGCTACACCTTC. Translating gives CASSQRQGPNYGYTF.